The present entry profiles one T cell receptor beta chain with its context. The target antigen is unknown. Trimming shortened V by 0 bases and J by 3 bases, and 12 bases separated the two germline ends. This CDR3 is 16 amino acids long. Germline V gene lookup returns CDR1 MGHRA and CDR2 YSYEKL. This sample stems from a study of long-term antiretroviral therapy in people with HIV. At survey level, the immunoSEQ assay was run in its v3.0 version. The table came from immunoSEQ multiplex PCR; TCRdb's copy has only in-frame clones and leaves some out. The repertoire holds roughly 35,000 clones, nearly 95% seen once, with about 3.7% in the top ten. Study-wide points: Controls had broader CDR3 length ranges than HIV repertoires did.

The J gene is TRBJ1-5, the V gene TRBV4-1; TRBD1 might be the D (5 bases). The sample consisted of unsorted PBMCs, taken around 5.3 years after starting antiretroviral therapy. The receptor was derived from a woman in her forties or fifties with HIV. CDR3 amino acids: CASSQENRGFNQPQHF. The CDR3 region has the DNA TGCGCCAGCAGCCAAGAGAATCGGGGGTTCAATCAGCCCCAGCATTTT.